This T cell receptor beta chain was identified during a study of shared clonotypes between healthy human individuals. Germline CDR1 LNHDA, CDR2 SQIVND (reference sequence). The CDR3 spans 14 residues. Between the trimmed V and J ends, which lost 5 bases and 2 bases, there was a span of 11 bases. The protocol was immunoSEQ multiplex PCR, while the TCRdb copy is restricted to in-frame clones and leaves out a portion. The repertoire holds over 2 million clones, approximately 95% seen once, with 0.1% to 0.15% in the top ten. The chain combines TRBV19 with TRBJ2-3, with D unclear. The sequenced sample consisted of naive CD4+ T cells sorted from blood. Sample subset: CD45RA+ positively selected. This sequence was found in a man between 18 and 29 years old in good health. In DNA form, the CDR3 reads TGTGCCAGTAGTTCCTCTGCCCTCACAGATACGCAGTATTTT. It is translated as CASSSSALTDTQYF. Filled out from reference TRBV19 and TRBJ2-3, the complete variable domain reads DGGITQSPKYLFRKEGQNVTLSCEQNLNHDAMYWYRQDPGQGLRLIYYSQIVNDFQKGDIAEGYSVSREKKESFPLTVTSAQKNPTAFYLCASSSSALTDTQYFGPGTRLTVL.